Each of the 27 T cell receptor beta chains below was sequenced from the same sample in a study of blood T cells in healthy people across ages. Combining a sample-barcoded 5' primer with a J-beta primer mix, a second PCR ran for about 6 to 12 cycles. Each CDR3 protein gets one entry after TCRdb re-called the 5' RACE reads with MiXCR. The table lists fewer than 2 million distinct CDR3 sequences, 35% to 50% of them singletons. The material sequenced was blood. Receptor source: a human donor in good health.

This clonotype was counted a few times. The rearrangement links TRBV12-3 or TRBV12-4 to TRBJ2-1; TRBD2 aligns across 11 bases. Unmatched junction bases numbered 7, after V lost 6 bases and J lost 3 bases. CDR3 length: 16 residues. The CDR3 loop reads CASSSSGGFHYNEQFF. In DNA, the CDR3 is TGTGCCAGCAGCTCTAGCGGGGGGTTTCACTACAATGAGCAGTTCTTC.

This clonotype has a handful of counts. V is TRBV5-1 and J is TRBJ2-5; D is tentatively TRBD1 or TRBD2 (5 bases each). The DNA matches TRBJ2-7 better at its end, which makes the J call doubtful. There are 15 residues in the CDR3. Per the germline V gene, CDR1 is SGHRS and CDR2 is YFSETQ. In DNA form, the CDR3 reads TGCGCCAGCAGCTTAATTGGGGGACCGTCCTACGAGCAGTACTTC. Its translation: CASSLIGGPSYEQYF.

This clonotype was counted only a few times. This chain uses TRBV12-3 or TRBV12-4 with TRBJ1-2; weak D call: TRBD1 (5 bases). This CDR3 spans 14 amino acids. V was trimmed by 6 bases and J by 1 base, leaving 12 bases between them. The CDR3 reads CASRSTGFNYGYTF. CDR3 nucleotides: TGTGCCAGCAGATCTACAGGATTTAACTATGGCTACACCTTC.

This clonotype was counted between two and nine times. The chain combines TRBV20-1 with TRBJ2-4; a weak D match, TRBD2 (6 bases). Germline loops: CDR1 DFQATT, CDR2 SNEGSKA (reference sequence). CDR3 size: 13 residues. V shed 2 bases and J shed 12 bases, with 17 bases lying between them. The CDR3 nucleotides are TGCAGTGCTAGACTACTAGCTGCCGAGGATCAGTACTTC. Residues: CSARLLAAEDQYF.

The V gene is TRBV20-1, the J gene TRBJ2-1, with D hard to call. Trimming cost V 0 bases and J 7 bases, with 10 bases left between them. The length of the CDR3 is 13 residues. Germline assignment: CDR1 DFQATT and CDR2 SNEGSKA (reference sequence). The CDR3 coding sequence is TGCAGTGCTAGAGATCTACGGAATAATGAGCAGTTCTTC. Translation gives CSARDLRNNEQFF.

A word on this clonotype: Since a much larger clone is just one base distant, this may be a read error. The chain links TRBV20-1 to TRBJ1-4; no reliable D call. Germline values: CDR1 DFQATT, CDR2 SNEGSKA (reference sequence). CDR3 size: 15 residues. The CDR3 region has the DNA TGCGGTGCTAGATCGGACCAAGGGTCGTATGAAAAACTGTTTTTT. This gives the protein CGARSDQGSYEKLFF.

This clonotype has a count of ten or more. The rearrangement uses TRBV12-3 or TRBV12-4 and TRBJ1-2; possibly TRBD1 for D (6 bases). CDR3 length: 13 amino acids. Deletions cut 6 bases from V and 4 bases from J, with 12 bases between. Written as DNA, the CDR3 is TGTGCCAGCAGCCCTGGACAGATCTATGGCTACACCTTC. Amino acids: CASSPGQIYGYTF.

J is TRBJ2-3 and V is TRBV29-1, with D unresolved. Per germline, CDR1 SQVTM and CDR2 ANQGSEA. The CDR3 spans 12 residues. With 7 bases removed from V and 2 bases from J, the gap between germline ends came to 10 bases. The chain's CDR3 is CSAAESTDTQYF. In DNA, the CDR3 is TGCAGCGCGGCGGAGTCCACAGATACGCAGTATTTT.

The V and J genes are TRBV5-1 and TRBJ1-6; possible D gene TRBD1, 6 bases. This CDR3 is 14 amino acids long. Trimming removed 6 bases at V and 8 bases at J, with 15 bases between. Germline-derived CDR1 and CDR2 are SGHRS and YFSETQ. The CDR3 sequence is CASKLYRADSPLHF. In DNA, the CDR3 is TGCGCCAGCAAACTTTACAGGGCGGATTCACCCCTCCACTTT.

CDR3 in DNA: TGCAGTGCGCGGATGAGGGTTGGCTACACCTTC. Protein: CSARMRVGYTF. The chain combines TRBV20-1 with TRBJ1-2; D is unclear. This CDR3 spans 11 amino acids. The ends were cut back, 6 bases at V and 7 bases at J, with 12 bases in the middle. CDR1 DFQATT and CDR2 SNEGSKA come from the germline V gene (reference sequence).

This clonotype showed up just a few times. V and J are TRBV12-3 or TRBV12-4 and TRBJ2-7, with unresolved D. V lost 6 bases to trimming and J lost 6 bases, with 18 bases between them. This CDR3 contains 14 residues. The CDR3 is CASSRLFAPSEQYF. The CDR3 DNA sequence: TGTGCCAGCAGCCGCCTTTTTGCTCCCTCCGAGCAGTACTTC.

The chain has TRBV29-1 and TRBJ2-7; D possibly corresponds to TRBD1 (5 bases). The V and J ends lost 2 bases and 2 bases respectively, with 10 bases between them. CDR1 and CDR2 from the germline V gene are SQVTM and ANQGSEA. The CDR3 sequence is 13 residues long. CDR3 nucleotide sequence: TGCAGCGTTGAAACACAGGCGACCTACGAGCAGTACTTC. This encodes CSVETQATYEQYF.

This clonotype was counted a few times. V is TRBV27 and J is TRBJ2-3; TRBD2 might be the D (6 bases). The V gene lost 2 bases and the J gene lost 5 bases, with 14 bases spanning the gap. Germline loops: CDR1 MNHEY, CDR2 SMNVEV (reference sequence). The CDR3 has 15 amino acids. CDR3: CASSLDYTEGDTQYF. The CDR3 nucleotides are TGTGCCAGCAGTTTAGACTACACGGAGGGAGATACGCAGTATTTT.

This clonotype was recorded a few times. The chain couples TRBV6-5 to TRBJ2-7; weak D call: TRBD1 (6 bases). Trimming shortened V by 5 bases and J by 1 base, and 15 bases separated the two germline ends. The CDR3 consists of 15 residues. The V gene's germline CDR1 is MNHEY and CDR2 SVGAGI. The CDR3 is CASSRWGQSSYEQYF. The CDR3 region has the DNA TGTGCCAGCAGTCGCTGGGGGCAGTCTTCCTACGAGCAGTACTTC.

This clonotype was seen a handful of times. At one end the junction does not follow the germline gene, possibly because of a read error. The chain couples TRBV5-1 to TRBJ2-7; 10 nucleotides line up with TRBD1. CDR3 length equals 14 residues. The germline V gene has CDR1 SGHRS and CDR2 YFSETQ. This CDR3 reads CACSWDRGSYEQYF. The CDR3 coding sequence is TGCGCCTGCAGTTGGGACAGGGGATCCTACGAGCAGTACTTC.

This chain joins TRBV20-1 and TRBJ1-5; D unclear. The CDR3 totals 13 residues. V was cut by 1 base and J by 6 bases, with 10 bases left in between. The germline gives CDR1 DFQATT, CDR2 SNEGSKA (reference sequence). The CDR3 nucleotides read TGCAGTGCTAGAGTGGAGGGCGGTCAGCCCCAGCATTTT. Residues: CSARVEGGQPQHF.

This clonotype was counted only a few times. The chain couples TRBV5-1 to TRBJ2-3, with 8 bases aligning to TRBD2. Per germline, CDR1 SGHRS and CDR2 YFSETQ. The trim removed 2 bases at V and 1 base at J, leaving 12 bases unmatched. The CDR3 spans 18 residues. The chain's CDR3 is CASSLELTLSGGTDTQYF. CDR3 in DNA: TGCGCCAGCAGCTTAGAATTAACCCTTAGCGGGGGCACAGATACGCAGTATTTT.

This clonotype was counted ten times or more. The chain recombines TRBV20-1 with TRBJ1-5, with D uncertain. V was trimmed by 3 bases and J by 3 bases, leaving 15 bases between them. The length of the CDR3 is 15 residues. The germline V gene has CDR1 DFQATT and CDR2 SNEGSKA (reference sequence). CDR3 sequence (DNA): TGCAGTGCTAGTGCAAGGAGGGATATCAATCAGCCCCAGCATTTT. Protein: CSASARRDINQPQHF.

There are a few counts of this clonotype. The chain is built from TRBV5-6 and TRBJ1-6, with TRBD1 identical over 8 bases. This CDR3 has 14 amino acids. Germline values: CDR1 SGHDT, CDR2 YYEEEE. With 4 bases clipped from V and 9 bases from J, the junction kept 6 bases outside the gene matches. CDR3 sequence reads: CASSPRTGSSPLHF. For the CDR3, the DNA is TGTGCCAGCAGCCCACGGACAGGGTCTTCACCCCTCCACTTT.

The table lists this clonotype with a few counts. The chain carries TRBV5-5 and TRBJ2-5, with a possible D match to TRBD2 (6 bases). V lost 1 base to trimming and J lost 2 bases, with 18 bases between them. Germline CDR1 reads SGHKS; CDR2 reads YYEKEE (reference sequence). The CDR3 totals 17 residues. The DNA of the CDR3 is TGTGCCAGCAGCTTGCATGGAGGGGCCCATCGTCAAGAGACCCAGTACTTC. Its translation is CASSLHGGAHRQETQYF.

This clonotype was seen a handful of times. The rearrangement uses TRBV12-3 or TRBV12-4 and TRBJ2-2; D remains ambiguous. The CDR3 is 12 residues long. V was cut by 6 bases and J by 6 bases, with 8 bases left in between. The CDR3 here is CASSPLAGELFF. Here the CDR3 DNA reads TGTGCCAGCAGCCCCCTGGCCGGGGAGCTGTTTTTT.

This clonotype has more than one count but fewer than ten. CDR3 in DNA: TGCGCCAGCAGAGGAGGGCCCGAAACTTTCTTT. Translating it yields CASRGGPETFF. The chain combines TRBV5-1 with TRBJ1-1; unclear D gene. The CDR3 contains 11 residues. The V and J ends lost 5 bases and 12 bases respectively, with 14 bases between them. Germline CDR1 SGHRS, CDR2 YFSETQ.

The rearrangement joins TRBV6-2 or TRBV6-3 to TRBJ2-7; the match to TRBD2 covers 12 bases. Germline V gene lookup returns CDR1 MNHEY and CDR2 SVGEGT. V was clipped by 0 bases and J by 1 base; unmatched bases: 4. The CDR3 covers 17 residues. CDR3 nucleotide sequence: TGTGCCAGCAGTTACTCTACTAGCGGGGGGCAATCCTACGAGCAGTACTTC. As protein: CASSYSTSGGQSYEQYF.

This sequence joins TRBV29-1 and TRBJ1-3; D unresolved. The CDR3 runs to 12 residues. The V gene's germline CDR1 is SQVTM and CDR2 ANQGSEA. The V and J ends lost 0 bases and 3 bases respectively, with 3 bases between them. The CDR3 spells CSVEDHGNTIYF. DNA for the CDR3: TGCAGCGTTGAAGATCATGGAAACACCATATATTTT.

The V call is TRBV5-1, the J call TRBJ2-1; 11 nucleotides align to TRBD1. After removal of 1 base from V and 6 bases from J, the junction contained 6 bases not matched to a gene. The CDR3 length is 16 residues. Per germline, CDR1 SGHRS and CDR2 YFSETQ. Here the CDR3 DNA reads TGCGCCAGCAGCTTGACCGGACAGGGGGCCGTCAATGAGCAGTTCTTC. Translated: CASSLTGQGAVNEQFF.

This clonotype showed up just a few times. The rearrangement links TRBV18 to TRBJ1-1; D is possibly TRBD1 (5 bases). V was pared by 3 bases and J by 3 bases, with 11 bases between. The CDR3 loop spans 14 amino acids. CDR1 and CDR2 (germline): KGHSH, LQKENI. The DNA of the CDR3 is TGTGCCAGCTCACCTGGGACGACTTACACTGAAGCTTTCTTT. Translation gives CASSPGTTYTEAFF.

V usage is TRBV7-2 and J usage is TRBJ2-1; TRBD2 aligns across 9 bases. The CDR3 runs 15 residues. V shed 2 bases and J 9 bases; nucleotides not matched to a gene: 8. Germline V gene sequence: CDR1 SGHTA, CDR2 FQGNSA. The CDR3 DNA is TGTGCCAGCAGCTTACTCCGAGCGGGGGGTAGTGAGCAGTTCTTC. It encodes CASSLLRAGGSEQFF.